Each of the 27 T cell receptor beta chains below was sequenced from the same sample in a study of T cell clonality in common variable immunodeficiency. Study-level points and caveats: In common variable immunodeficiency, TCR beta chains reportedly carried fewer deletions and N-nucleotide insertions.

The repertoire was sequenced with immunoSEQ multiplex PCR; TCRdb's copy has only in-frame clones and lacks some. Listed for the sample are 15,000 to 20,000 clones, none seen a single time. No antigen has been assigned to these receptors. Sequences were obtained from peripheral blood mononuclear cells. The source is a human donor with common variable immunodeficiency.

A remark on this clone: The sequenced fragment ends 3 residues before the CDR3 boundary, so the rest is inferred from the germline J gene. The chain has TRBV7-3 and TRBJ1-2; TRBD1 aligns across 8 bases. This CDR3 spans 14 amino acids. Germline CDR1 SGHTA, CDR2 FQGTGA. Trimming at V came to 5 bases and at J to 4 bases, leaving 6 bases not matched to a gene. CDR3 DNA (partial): TGTGCCAGCAGCCCGGACAGGGCAGGCTATGGC. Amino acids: CASSPDRAGYG. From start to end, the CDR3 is CASSPDRAGYGYTF.

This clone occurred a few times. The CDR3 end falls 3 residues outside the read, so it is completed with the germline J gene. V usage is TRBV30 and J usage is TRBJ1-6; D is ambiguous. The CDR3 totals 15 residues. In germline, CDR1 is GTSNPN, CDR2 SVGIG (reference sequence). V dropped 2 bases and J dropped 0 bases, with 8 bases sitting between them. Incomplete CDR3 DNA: TGTGCCTGGAGTCTTGGCGGCTCCTATAATTCACCC. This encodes CAWSLGGSYNSP. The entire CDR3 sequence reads CAWSLGGSYNSPLHF.

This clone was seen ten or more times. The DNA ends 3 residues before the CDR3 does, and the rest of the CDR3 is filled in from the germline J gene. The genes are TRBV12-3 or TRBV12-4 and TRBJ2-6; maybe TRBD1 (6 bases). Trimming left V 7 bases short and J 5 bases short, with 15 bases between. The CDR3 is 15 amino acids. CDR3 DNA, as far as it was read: TGTGCCAGCACGCAAACAGGGAACTGGGCCAACGTC. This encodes CASTQTGNWANV. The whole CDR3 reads CASTQTGNWANVLTF.

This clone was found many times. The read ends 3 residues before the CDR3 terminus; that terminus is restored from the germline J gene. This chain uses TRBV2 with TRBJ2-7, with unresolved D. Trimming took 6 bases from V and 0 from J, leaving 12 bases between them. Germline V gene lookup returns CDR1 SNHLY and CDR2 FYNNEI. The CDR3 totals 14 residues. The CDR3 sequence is CASRNYGYSYEQYF. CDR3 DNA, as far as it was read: TGTGCCAGCAGGAACTATGGGTACTCCTACGAG.

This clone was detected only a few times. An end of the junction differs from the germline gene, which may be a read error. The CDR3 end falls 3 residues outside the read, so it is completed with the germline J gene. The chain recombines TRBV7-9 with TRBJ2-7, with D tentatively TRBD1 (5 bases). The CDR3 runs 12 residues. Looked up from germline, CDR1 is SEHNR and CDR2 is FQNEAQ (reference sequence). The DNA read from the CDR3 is TGTTCCAGCAGTCGACAGCCCTACGAG. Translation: CSSSRQPYE. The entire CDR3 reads CSSSRQPYEQYF.

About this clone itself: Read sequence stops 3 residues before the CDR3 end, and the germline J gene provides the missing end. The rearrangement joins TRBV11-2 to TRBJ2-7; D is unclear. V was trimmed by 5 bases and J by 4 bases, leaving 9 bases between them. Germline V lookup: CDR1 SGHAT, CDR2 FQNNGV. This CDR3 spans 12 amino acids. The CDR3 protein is CASSPRSYEQYF. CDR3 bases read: TGTGCCAGCAGCCCCAGGAGTTACGAG.

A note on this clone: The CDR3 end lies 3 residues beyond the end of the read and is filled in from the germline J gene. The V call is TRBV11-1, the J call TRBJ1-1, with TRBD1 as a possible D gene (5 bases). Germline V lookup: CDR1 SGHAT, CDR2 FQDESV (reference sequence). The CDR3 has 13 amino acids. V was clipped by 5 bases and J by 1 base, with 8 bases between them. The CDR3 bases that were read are TGTGCCAGCAGCCCAACAGGGAACACTGAA. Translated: CASSPTGNTE. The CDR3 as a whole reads CASSPTGNTEAFF.

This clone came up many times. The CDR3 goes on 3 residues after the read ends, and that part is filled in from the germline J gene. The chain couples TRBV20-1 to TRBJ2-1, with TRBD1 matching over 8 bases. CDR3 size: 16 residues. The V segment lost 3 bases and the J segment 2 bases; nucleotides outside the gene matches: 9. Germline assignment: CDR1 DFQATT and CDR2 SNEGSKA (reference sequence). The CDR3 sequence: CSARIQTGEAYNEQFF. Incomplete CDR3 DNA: TGCAGTGCTAGGATACAGACAGGGGAGGCCTACAATGAG.

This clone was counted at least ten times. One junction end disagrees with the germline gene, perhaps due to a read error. The CDR3 sequence: CASSLAGGGSNQPQHF. The part of the CDR3 DNA that was read is TGTGCCAGCAGCCTAGCAGGGGGCGGTAGCAATCAGCCC. The chain links TRBV7-2 to TRBJ1-5, with 8 positions matching TRBD1. Read data end 3 residues before the CDR3 end; the end is taken from the germline J gene. The germline V gene has CDR1 SGHTA and CDR2 FQGNSA. The CDR3 runs 16 residues. Full variable domain (rest looked up from reference TRBV7-2 and TRBJ1-5): GAGVSQSPSNKVTEKGKDVELRCDPISGHTALYWYRQSLGQGLEFLIYFQGNSAPDKSGLPSDRFSAERTGGSVSTLTIQRTQQEDSAVYLCASSLAGGGSNQPQHFGDGTRLSIL.

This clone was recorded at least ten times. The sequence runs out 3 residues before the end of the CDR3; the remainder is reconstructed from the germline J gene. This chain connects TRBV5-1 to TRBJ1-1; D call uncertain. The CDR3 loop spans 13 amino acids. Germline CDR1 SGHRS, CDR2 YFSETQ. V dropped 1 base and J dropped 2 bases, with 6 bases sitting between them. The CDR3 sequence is CASSLTVNTEAFF. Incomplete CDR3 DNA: TGCGCCAGCAGCTTGACAGTAAACACTGAA.

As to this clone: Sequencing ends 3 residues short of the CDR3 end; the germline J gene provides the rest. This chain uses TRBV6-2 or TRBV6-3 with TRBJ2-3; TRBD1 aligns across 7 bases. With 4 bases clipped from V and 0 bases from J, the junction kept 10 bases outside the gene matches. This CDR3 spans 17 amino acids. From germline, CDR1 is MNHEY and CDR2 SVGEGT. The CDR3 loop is CASSWATGAPSTDTQYF. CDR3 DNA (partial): TGTGCCAGCAGTTGGGCCACAGGGGCACCTAGCACAGATACG.

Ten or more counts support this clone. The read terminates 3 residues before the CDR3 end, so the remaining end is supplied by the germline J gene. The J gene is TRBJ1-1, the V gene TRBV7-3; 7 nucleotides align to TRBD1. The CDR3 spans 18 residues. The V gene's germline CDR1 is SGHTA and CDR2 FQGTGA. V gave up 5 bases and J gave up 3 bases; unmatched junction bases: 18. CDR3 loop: CASSVIRGPPPIDTEAFF. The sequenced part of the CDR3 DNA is TGTGCCAGCAGCGTAATTAGGGGGCCCCCCCCTATAGACACTGAA.

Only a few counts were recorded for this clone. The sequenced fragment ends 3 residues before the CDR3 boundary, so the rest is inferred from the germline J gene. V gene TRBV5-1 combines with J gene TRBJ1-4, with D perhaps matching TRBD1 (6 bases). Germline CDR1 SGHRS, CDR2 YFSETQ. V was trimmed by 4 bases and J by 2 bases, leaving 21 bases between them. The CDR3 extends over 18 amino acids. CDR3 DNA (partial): TGCGCCAGCAGCACGCAAAGCCCCTCCACAGGGACTAATGAAAAA. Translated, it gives CASSTQSPSTGTNEK. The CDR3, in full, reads CASSTQSPSTGTNEKLFF.

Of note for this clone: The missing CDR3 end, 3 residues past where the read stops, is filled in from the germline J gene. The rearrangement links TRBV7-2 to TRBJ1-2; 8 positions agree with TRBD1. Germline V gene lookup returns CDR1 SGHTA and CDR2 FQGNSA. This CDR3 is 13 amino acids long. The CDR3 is CASSPTGDGGYTF. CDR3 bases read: TGTGCCAGCAGCCCGACAGGGGATGGCGGC.

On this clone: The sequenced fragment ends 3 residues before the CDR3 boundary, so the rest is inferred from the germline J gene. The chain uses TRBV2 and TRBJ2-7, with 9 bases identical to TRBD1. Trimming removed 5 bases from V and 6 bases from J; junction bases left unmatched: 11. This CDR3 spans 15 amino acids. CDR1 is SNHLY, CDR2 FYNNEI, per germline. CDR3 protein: CASSLSGTGTGEQYF. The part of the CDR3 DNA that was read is TGTGCCAGCAGTTTATCCGGGACAGGGACTGGCGAG.

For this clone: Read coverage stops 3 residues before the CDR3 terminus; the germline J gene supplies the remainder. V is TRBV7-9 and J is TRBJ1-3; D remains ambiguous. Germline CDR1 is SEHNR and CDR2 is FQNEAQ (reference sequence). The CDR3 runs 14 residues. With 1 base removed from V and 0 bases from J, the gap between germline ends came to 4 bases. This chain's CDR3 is CASSLEHSGNTIYF. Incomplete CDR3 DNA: TGTGCCAGCAGCTTAGAACACTCTGGAAACACC.

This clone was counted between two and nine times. CDR3 DNA (partial): TGTGCCAGCAGTCCCGGGTTGGGGAACACTGAA. It is translated as CASSPGLGNTE. In full, the CDR3 is CASSPGLGNTEAFF. J is TRBJ1-1 and V is TRBV7-2; D remains unclear. The CDR3 end is not reached by the read, which stops 3 residues before it; the germline J gene fills it in. V was cut by 6 bases and J by 1 base, with 12 bases left in between. This CDR3 has 14 residues. Per germline, CDR1 SGHTA and CDR2 FQGNSA.

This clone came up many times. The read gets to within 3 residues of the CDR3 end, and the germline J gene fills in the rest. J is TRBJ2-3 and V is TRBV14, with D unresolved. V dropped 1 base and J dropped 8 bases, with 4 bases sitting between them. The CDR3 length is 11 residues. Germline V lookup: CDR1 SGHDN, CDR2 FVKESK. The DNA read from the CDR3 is TGTGCCAGCAGCCAAGGGCCTACG. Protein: CASSQGPT. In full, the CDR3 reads CASSQGPTQYF.

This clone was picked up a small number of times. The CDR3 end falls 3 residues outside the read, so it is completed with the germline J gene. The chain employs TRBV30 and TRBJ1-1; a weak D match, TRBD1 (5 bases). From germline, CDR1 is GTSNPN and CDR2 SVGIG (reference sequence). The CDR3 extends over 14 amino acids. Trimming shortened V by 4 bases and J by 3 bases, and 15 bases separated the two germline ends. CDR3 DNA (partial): TGTGCCTGGAATCTTAGGGGAGGGGACACTGAA. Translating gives CAWNLRGGDTE. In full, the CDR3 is CAWNLRGGDTEAFF.

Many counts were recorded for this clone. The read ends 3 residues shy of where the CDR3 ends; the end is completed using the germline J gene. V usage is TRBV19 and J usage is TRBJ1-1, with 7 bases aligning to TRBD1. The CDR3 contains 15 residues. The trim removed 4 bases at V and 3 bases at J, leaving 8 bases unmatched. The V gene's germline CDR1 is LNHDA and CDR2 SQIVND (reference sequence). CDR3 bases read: TGTGCCAGTAGTACTATTACAGGGGCCCACACTGAA. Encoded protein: CASSTITGAHTE. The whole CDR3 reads CASSTITGAHTEAFF.

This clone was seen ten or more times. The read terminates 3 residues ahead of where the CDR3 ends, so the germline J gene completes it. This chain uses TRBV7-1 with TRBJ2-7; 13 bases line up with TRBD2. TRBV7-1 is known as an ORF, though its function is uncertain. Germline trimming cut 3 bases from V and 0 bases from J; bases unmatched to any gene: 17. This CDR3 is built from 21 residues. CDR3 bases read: TGTGCCAGCAGCTCCAGACTAGCGGGAGGCCTTCATTCCCAGAGCTCCTACGAG. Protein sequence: CASSSRLAGGLHSQSSYE. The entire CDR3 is CASSSRLAGGLHSQSSYEQYF.

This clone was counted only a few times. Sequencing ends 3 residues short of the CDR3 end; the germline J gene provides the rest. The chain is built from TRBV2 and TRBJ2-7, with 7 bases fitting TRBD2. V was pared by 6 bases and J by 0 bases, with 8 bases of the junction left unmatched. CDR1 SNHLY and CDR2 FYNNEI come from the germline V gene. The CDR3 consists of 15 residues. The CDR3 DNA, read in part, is TGTGCCAGCAGCATTAAGCGGGATCCCTCCTACGAG. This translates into CASSIKRDPSYE. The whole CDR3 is CASSIKRDPSYEQYF.

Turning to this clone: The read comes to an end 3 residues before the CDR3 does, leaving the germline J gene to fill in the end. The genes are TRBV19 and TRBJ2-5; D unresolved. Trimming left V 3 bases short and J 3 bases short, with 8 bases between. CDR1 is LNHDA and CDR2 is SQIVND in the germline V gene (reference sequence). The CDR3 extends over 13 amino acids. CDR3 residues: CASSIGGKETQYF. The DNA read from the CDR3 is TGTGCCAGTAGTATCGGCGGAAAAGAGACC.

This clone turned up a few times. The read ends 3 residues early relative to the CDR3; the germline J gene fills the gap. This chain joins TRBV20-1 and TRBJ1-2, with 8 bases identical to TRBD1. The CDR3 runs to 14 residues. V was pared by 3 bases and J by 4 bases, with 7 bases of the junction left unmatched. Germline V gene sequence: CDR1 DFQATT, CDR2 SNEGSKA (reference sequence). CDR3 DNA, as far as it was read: TGCAGTGCTAGCAAGGACAGGGTCGGCTATGGC. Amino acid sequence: CSASKDRVGYG. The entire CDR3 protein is CSASKDRVGYGYTF.

The chain's CDR3 is CASSMEPGLNTEAFF. The part of the CDR3 DNA that was read is TGTGCCAGTAGTATGGAGCCGGGTTTGAACACTGAA. The rearrangement joins TRBV19 to TRBJ1-1, with unresolved D. The CDR3 goes on 3 residues after the read ends, and that part is filled in from the germline J gene. This CDR3 is 15 amino acids long. In germline, CDR1 is LNHDA, CDR2 SQIVND (reference sequence). Trimming took off 3 bases at V and 0 bases at J, with 11 bases between the two ends.

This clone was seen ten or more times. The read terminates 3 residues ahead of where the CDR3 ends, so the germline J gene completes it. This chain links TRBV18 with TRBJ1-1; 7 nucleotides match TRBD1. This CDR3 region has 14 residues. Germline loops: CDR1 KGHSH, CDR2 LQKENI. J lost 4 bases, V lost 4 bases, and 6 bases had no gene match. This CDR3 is CASSLLEGATEAFF. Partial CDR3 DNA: TGTGCCAGCTCACTGTTGGAGGGGGCCACTGAA.

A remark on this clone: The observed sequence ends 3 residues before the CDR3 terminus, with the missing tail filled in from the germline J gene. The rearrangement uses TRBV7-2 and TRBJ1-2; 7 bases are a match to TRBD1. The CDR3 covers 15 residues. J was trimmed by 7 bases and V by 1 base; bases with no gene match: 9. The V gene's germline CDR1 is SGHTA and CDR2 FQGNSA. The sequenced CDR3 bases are TGTGCCAGCAGCTTAGGGCAGGGGGATGCTGTTGGC. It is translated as CASSLGQGDAVG. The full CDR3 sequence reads CASSLGQGDAVGYTF.